Reported below is one TCR beta chain. Antigen unknown. Generated by immunoSEQ multiplex PCR, the TCRdb table keeps only in-frame clones and is missing some. There are some 130,000 clones in the sample; roughly 90% occur only once, and 1.6% lies in the top ten. The sample belongs to a study of T cell responses to AZD1222 COVID-19 vaccine. Broader study findings: The donor group comprised mostly white British people and more females; the analysis possibly underestimated clonal diversity. Once two AZD1222 doses were given, Spike-specific TCR breadth and depth went up. Repertoires in all cases were sampled only once the peak T cell response had passed.

This CDR3 has 15 amino acids. Germline loops: CDR1 MNHNY, CDR2 SVGAGI (reference sequence). Germline trimming cut 6 bases from V and 2 bases from J; bases unmatched to any gene: 7. Sequenced material: peripheral blood, taken on day 0 of AZD1222 vaccination. The rearrangement joins TRBV6-6 to TRBJ1-5; 7 bases are a match to TRBD1. The sequence was obtained from an adult in good health. The CDR3 DNA reads as TGTGCCAGCAGCCCTCGGCAGGGGGGCAATCAGCCCCAGCATTTT. Its translation is CASSPRQGGNQPQHF.